This T cell receptor beta chain came from a study of T-cell reconstitution after alpha-beta-depleted transplantation in children. Study findings and constraints: Certain patients had high TCRbeta diversity at day 60, and it came from recipient T cells and thymic progenitors that survived. By one year post-transplant, T-cell counts and diversity largely arose from T cells that were newly produced.

With V trimmed by 1 base and J by 5 bases, 10 bases remained unmatched. The CDR3 contains 16 residues. CDR1 is MGHRA and CDR2 is YSYEKL in the germline V gene. Points on this clonotype: The antigen is not known.

The library targeted TCRbeta and was prepared with unique molecular identifiers. One entry per CDR3 protein, called by TCRdb with MiXCR from the PCR reads. The sample has approximately 130,000 distinct CDR3 sequences, about 9.5% seen once; the top ten hold 24%. The sequencing here drew on PBMCs, mostly from graft donor cells, taken 180 days after TCRalphabeta/CD19-depleted stem cell transplant. This receptor was obtained from a girl less than two years old who had a stem cell transplant for combined immunodeficiency, so the T cells may come from the graft donor. The rearrangement uses TRBV4-1 and TRBJ1-1, with TRBD1 matching over 7 bases. CDR3: CASSQGPYRGGTEAFF. The CDR3, as DNA: TGCGCCAGCAGCCAAGGTCCGTACAGGGGTGGGACTGAAGCTTTCTTT.